Below are 26 T cell receptor beta chains sequenced from a single sample in a study of cytomegalovirus exposure and HLA in healthy donors. Researchers ran the PCR with 60 Vbeta and 13 Jbeta primers. This table comes from immunoSEQ multiplex PCR, and its TCRdb copy is limited to in-frame clones, with some not included. This sample yields under 100,000 clones, of which 65% to 80% are seen a single time; approximately 16% belongs to the top ten. The material sequenced was PBMCs. Receptor source: a woman in her forties or fifties in good health and CMV-seropositive.

The count of this clone is one. CDR3 sequence reads: CASSYSTVLGSYEQYF. The CDR3 DNA is TGTGCCAGCAGTTACTCGACAGTTTTAGGGTCCTACGAGCAGTACTTC. The rearrangement joins TRBV6-5 to TRBJ2-7, with D possibly being TRBD1 (5 bases). Germline V gene sequence: CDR1 MNHEY, CDR2 SVGAGI. The CDR3 is 16 residues long. The V end was cut by 0 bases, the J end by 1 base, with 13 bases between.

This chain uses TRBV5-1 with TRBJ2-7; D remains ambiguous. V was trimmed by 5 bases and J by 1 base, leaving 7 bases between them. Germline V CDR1 and CDR2: SGHRS, YFSETQ. The CDR3 is made up of 12 amino acids. The DNA for the CDR3 is TGCGCCAGCAGTTATACTTCCTACGAGCAGTACTTC. It is translated as CASSYTSYEQYF.

The chain employs TRBV6-5 and TRBJ2-7, with D possibly being TRBD2 (6 bases). CDR1 is MNHEY, CDR2 SVGAGI, per germline. This CDR3 has 14 residues. Trimming cost V 6 bases and J 0 bases, with 12 bases left between them. CDR3 nucleotide sequence: TGTGCCAGCAGCCCCGGGCGGGGCTCCTACGAGCAGTACTTC. Protein sequence: CASSPGRGSYEQYF.

V and J are TRBV10-3 and TRBJ1-2, with D hard to call. V lost 10 bases and J 2 bases, leaving 14 bases between the germline ends. This CDR3 comprises 13 residues. Germline-derived CDR1 and CDR2 are ENHRY and SYGVKD. CDR3 nucleotides: TGTGCCACCTTCGAAGCCGTCAACTATGGCTACACCTTC. This encodes CATFEAVNYGYTF.

The V call is TRBV9, the J call TRBJ2-7; 7 positions match TRBD1. V gave up 4 bases and J gave up 2 bases; unmatched junction bases: 3. Looked up from germline, CDR1 is SGDLS and CDR2 is YYNGEE. The CDR3 is 13 residues long. CDR3 in amino acids: CASSPGQAYEQYF. Written as DNA, the CDR3 is TGTGCCAGCAGCCCCGGACAGGCCTACGAGCAGTACTTC. Variable domain in full (rest from reference TRBV9 and TRBJ2-7): DSGVTQTPKHLITATGQRVTLRCSPRSGDLSVYWYQQSLDQGLQFLIQYYNGEERAKGNILERFSAQQFPDLHSELNLSSLELGDSALYFCASSPGQAYEQYFGPGTRLTVT.

This chain uses TRBV6-5 with TRBJ1-6; 9 bases agree with TRBD1. Germline V gives CDR1 MNHEY, CDR2 SVGAGI. CDR3 length equals 16 residues. Losses at the gene ends were 4 bases for V and 8 bases for J; bases not matched to a gene: 9. The CDR3 region is CASSLGDRDPYSPLHF. The CDR3 coding sequence is TGTGCCAGCAGTTTAGGGGACAGGGATCCATATTCACCCCTCCACTTT.

The rearrangement links TRBV4-2 to TRBJ2-7; no clear D. Germline V gene sequence: CDR1 LGHNA, CDR2 YNFKEQ. Trimming took 2 bases from V and 1 from J, leaving 6 bases between them. This CDR3 is 13 amino acids long. The CDR3 DNA reads TGTGCCAGCAGCCAAACAGAGTCCTACGAGCAGTACTTC. Translating gives CASSQTESYEQYF.

V and J are TRBV28 and TRBJ2-7; D unclear. The CDR3 totals 14 residues. The V gene's germline CDR1 is MDHEN and CDR2 SYDVKM. Trimming shortened V by 0 bases and J by 6 bases, and 12 bases separated the two germline ends. CDR3 residues: CASSLWRKSSEQYF. The CDR3, as DNA: TGTGCCAGCAGTTTATGGCGTAAAAGCTCCGAGCAGTACTTC.

The chain recombines TRBV25-1 with TRBJ1-3; 9 nucleotides match TRBD1. Losses at the gene ends were 6 bases for V and 0 bases for J; bases not matched to a gene: 9. The CDR3 is 17 amino acids. Per germline, CDR1 MGHDK and CDR2 SYGVNS. In DNA, the CDR3 is TGTGCCAGCAGCCGGGACAGGGTGGGTCTCTCTGGAAACACCATATATTTT. Translated, it gives CASSRDRVGLSGNTIYF.

The V call is TRBV5-6, the J call TRBJ1-2, with TRBD1 identical over 10 bases. This CDR3 is built from 15 residues. With V trimmed by 0 bases and J by 7 bases, 6 bases remained unmatched. The germline CDR1 and CDR2 sequences are SGHDT and YYEEEE. CDR3 sequence reads: CASSLGMTGGTGYTF. Here the CDR3 DNA reads TGTGCCAGCAGCTTGGGTATGACAGGGGGCACTGGCTACACCTTC.

About this clone itself: The junction departs from the called germline gene at one end, perhaps through a read error. The rearrangement joins TRBV25-1 to TRBJ1-3; D gene unclear. The CDR3 contains 11 residues. In germline, CDR1 is MGHDK, CDR2 SYGVNS. CDR3: CASTAGDTIYF. The CDR3 DNA sequence: TGTGCCAGCACGGCTGGAGACACCATATATTTT.

A note on this clone: At one of its ends the junction is not consistent with the germline gene, which may arise from a read error. The V gene is TRBV7-9, the J gene TRBJ2-1, with 8 nucleotides matching TRBD1. Germline CDR1 reads SEHNR; CDR2 reads FQNEAQ (reference sequence). This CDR3 has 14 residues. CDR3 region: CSSSLGGQVHEQFF. The DNA of the CDR3 is TGTTCCAGCAGCTTAGGGGGACAGGTACATGAGCAGTTCTTC.

This chain uses TRBV6-5 with TRBJ2-7; 8 nucleotides line up with TRBD2. V lost 6 bases and J lost 5; bases outside the gene matches: 6. The V gene's germline CDR1 is MNHEY and CDR2 SVGAGI. The CDR3 sequence is 13 residues long. The CDR3 region is CASSRGLGNEQYF. CDR3 DNA: TGTGCCAGCAGCCGGGGACTAGGCAACGAGCAGTACTTC.

This clone was seen a handful of times. The chain links TRBV7-2 to TRBJ2-2, with 8 bases matching TRBD2. The junction had 5 bases not matched to a gene; V was cut back by 3 bases and J by 2 bases. In germline, CDR1 is SGHTA, CDR2 FQGNSA. The CDR3 consists of 16 residues. The CDR3 coding sequence is TGTGCCAGCAGCTTGGTCGGGGGGGGTAACACCGGGGAGCTGTTTTTT. It translates to CASSLVGGGNTGELFF.

V is TRBV6-6 and J is TRBJ1-1; maybe TRBD1 (6 bases). The CDR3 loop spans 15 amino acids. CDR1 and CDR2 from the germline V gene are MNHNY and SVGAGI (reference sequence). With 10 bases removed from V and 1 base from J, the gap between germline ends came to 19 bases. The CDR3 protein is CATEGSDSSNTEAFF. For the CDR3, the DNA is TGTGCCACCGAAGGGTCGGACAGCTCGAACACTGAAGCTTTCTTT.

CDR3 amino acids: CASRESGTSGRVAIQYF. The CDR3 region has the DNA TGTGCCAGCAGGGAATCTGGGACTAGCGGGAGGGTTGCCATTCAGTACTTC. V and J are TRBV2 and TRBJ2-4; 16 bases fit TRBD2. The V gene end was trimmed by 6 bases and the J gene end by 9 bases; junction bases not matched to a gene: 11. From germline, CDR1 is SNHLY and CDR2 FYNNEI. The CDR3 covers 17 residues. The full variable domain, rest sourced from reference TRBV2 and TRBJ2-4, is EPEVTQTPSHQVTQMGQEVILRCVPISNHLYFYWYRQILGQKVEFLVSFYNNEISEKSEIFDDQFSVERPDGSNFTLKIRSTKLEDSAMYFCASRESGTSGRVAIQYFGAGTRLSVL.

This chain uses TRBV9 with TRBJ1-3; D call uncertain. V was cut by 2 bases and J by 1 base, with 13 bases left in between. There are 16 residues in the CDR3. Germline lookup yields CDR1 SGDLS and CDR2 YYNGEE. The CDR3 DNA follows: TGTGCCAGCAGCGTTGACATTTCCCCTTCTGGAAACACCATATATTTT. It is translated as CASSVDISPSGNTIYF.

V gene TRBV7-9 combines with J gene TRBJ2-7, with no clear D. V gave up 2 bases and J gave up 3 bases, with 17 bases separating them. The CDR3 sequence is 16 residues long. Germline assignment: CDR1 SEHNR and CDR2 FQNEAQ (reference sequence). The CDR3 DNA sequence: TGTGCCAGCAGCTTATCCGGCGGAATACACCACTACGAGCAGTACTTC. Its translation: CASSLSGGIHHYEQYF.

J is TRBJ1-1 and V is TRBV27; 10 nucleotides align to TRBD1. The CDR3 has 14 residues. Trimming at V came to 3 bases and at J to 5 bases, leaving 3 bases not matched to a gene. The V gene's germline CDR1 is MNHEY and CDR2 SMNVEV (reference sequence). The CDR3 loop is CASSFDRGRTEAFF. Written as DNA, the CDR3 is TGTGCCAGCAGTTTCGACAGGGGGCGGACTGAAGCTTTCTTT.

The rearrangement uses TRBV5-6 and TRBJ2-5; 12 bases are a match to TRBD2. The V gene end was trimmed by 0 bases and the J gene end by 4 bases; junction bases not matched to a gene: 7. CDR1 is SGHDT, CDR2 YYEEEE, per germline. The CDR3 has 17 residues. The CDR3 nucleotides read TGTGCCAGCAGCTTGGTCTCTCTAGCGGGAGGGGGAGAGACCCAGTACTTC. Its translation: CASSLVSLAGGGETQYF.

The CDR3 loop reads CASGDRSNQPQHF. The CDR3 DNA sequence: TGTGCCAGCGGGGACAGGTCGAATCAGCCCCAGCATTTT. The chain combines TRBV28 with TRBJ1-5; TRBD1 matches 8 bases. CDR3 length: 13 residues. The V segment lost 8 bases and the J segment 4 bases; nucleotides outside the gene matches: 4. Germline CDR1 MDHEN, CDR2 SYDVKM.

V usage is TRBV19 and J usage is TRBJ2-7; the D is unclear. Germline assignment: CDR1 LNHDA and CDR2 SQIVND (reference sequence). This CDR3 spans 15 amino acids. Deletions cut 5 bases from V and 2 bases from J, with 16 bases between. The CDR3 DNA reads as TGTGCCAGTAGTCTCTCCTCGCCGCAGACCTACGAGCAGTACTTC. It specifies CASSLSSPQTYEQYF.

This clone has a handful of counts. This chain uses TRBV6-6 with TRBJ1-4; tentatively, D is TRBD1 (6 bases). Germline V CDR1 and CDR2: MNHNY, SVGAGI (reference sequence). With 5 bases removed from V and 0 bases from J, the gap between germline ends came to 10 bases. The CDR3 loop spans 15 amino acids. CDR3 sequence: CASSSRGATNEKLFF. CDR3 DNA sequence: TGTGCCAGCAGTAGCAGGGGAGCAACTAATGAAAAACTGTTTTTT.

The chain couples TRBV28 to TRBJ2-2, with 9 nucleotides matching TRBD1. In germline, CDR1 is MDHEN, CDR2 SYDVKM. Germline trimming cut 6 bases from V and 5 bases from J; bases unmatched to any gene: 16. The CDR3 totals 18 residues. CDR3 amino acids: CASRGAGQGLWGTGELFF. The CDR3 nucleotides are TGTGCCAGCAGGGGCGCGGGACAGGGACTTTGGGGGACCGGGGAGCTGTTTTTT.

This chain uses TRBV19 with TRBJ2-3; D might be TRBD2 (5 bases). The CDR3 contains 15 residues. Trimming left V 3 bases short and J 1 base short, with 11 bases between. CDR1 is LNHDA and CDR2 is SQIVND in the germline V gene (reference sequence). CDR3 bases: TGTGCCAGTAGTATGTGGGAGCAACGCACAGATACGCAGTATTTT. Translation: CASSMWEQRTDTQYF. Together with reference TRBV19 and TRBJ2-3, the CDR3 gives the full variable domain: DGGITQSPKYLFRKEGQNVTLSCEQNLNHDAMYWYRQDPGQGLRLIYYSQIVNDFQKGDIAEGYSVSREKKESFPLTVTSAQKNPTAFYLCASSMWEQRTDTQYFGPGTRLTVL.

This clone was observed a handful of times. The sample carries other DNA sequences with the same CDR3. The rearrangement joins TRBV11-2 to TRBJ1-3; D remains ambiguous. The CDR3 is 14 residues long. In germline, CDR1 is SGHAT, CDR2 FQNNGV. Trimming stripped 2 bases from V and 4 bases from J, with 9 bases between. CDR3 loop: CASSLTSSGNTIYF. The CDR3 nucleotides read TGTGCCAGCAGCTTAACTAGCTCCGGAAACACCATATATTTT.